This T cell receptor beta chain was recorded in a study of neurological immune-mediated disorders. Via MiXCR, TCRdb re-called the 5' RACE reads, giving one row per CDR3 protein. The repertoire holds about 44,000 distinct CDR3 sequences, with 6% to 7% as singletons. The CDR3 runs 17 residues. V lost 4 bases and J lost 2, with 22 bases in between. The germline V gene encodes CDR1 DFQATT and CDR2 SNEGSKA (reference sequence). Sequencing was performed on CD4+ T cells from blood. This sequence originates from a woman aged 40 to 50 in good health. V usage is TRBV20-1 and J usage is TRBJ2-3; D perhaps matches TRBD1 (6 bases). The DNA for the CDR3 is TGCAGTGCTACCATGGACAAACCGGGACACCCCACAGATACGCAGTATTTT. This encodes CSATMDKPGHPTDTQYF.